Each of the 17 T cell receptor beta chains below was sequenced from the same sample in a study of regulatory T cells in long-lasting Graves disease. Time point indicated: persistent/refractory GD, antithyroid drugs over 5 years with positive TRAb. Extracted PBMC RNA gave rise to the TCR library. The TCR beta library used iRepertoire HTBI primers with Arm-PCR amplification of CDR3. TCRdb fed the multiplex PCR reads into MiXCR, producing one record per CDR3 protein. This sample has roughly 400,000 distinct CDR3 sequences, with around 20% found just once. Material: peripheral blood mononuclear cells (PBMCs), obtained when the disease was refractory, from a patient treated with antithyroid drugs. These receptors all stem from a female donor with Graves disease.

In regard to this clonotype: With a much larger clone just one base away, this may be a read error. The chain combines TRBV5-5 with TRBJ2-7, with TRBD1 matching over 9 bases. The germline V gene encodes CDR1 SGHKS and CDR2 YYEKEE (reference sequence). This CDR3 comprises 15 residues. Here the CDR3 DNA reads TGTACCAGCAGCTTGGCCGGACAGGGGAACTACGAGCAGTACTTC. It yields the protein CTSSLAGQGNYEQYF.

There are many counts of this clonotype. The rearrangement links TRBV28 to TRBJ2-7; 10 nucleotides agree with TRBD2. V was pared by 2 bases and J by 3 bases, with 4 bases of the junction left unmatched. The CDR3 is made up of 15 amino acids. The germline CDR1 and CDR2 sequences are MDHEN and SYDVKM. The CDR3 DNA is TGTGCCAGCAGTTTACCGACTAGCGGGTACTACGAGCAGTACTTC. It encodes CASSLPTSGYYEQYF.

The chain joins TRBV5-6 to TRBJ2-6, with 7 positions matching TRBD2. The CDR3 loop spans 15 amino acids. In germline, CDR1 is SGHDT, CDR2 YYEEEE. V lost 5 bases, J lost 2 bases, and 4 bases stayed unmatched. CDR3 loop: CASSPGRAGANVLTF. The CDR3 nucleotides are TGTGCCAGCAGTCCGGGGAGGGCTGGGGCCAACGTCCTGACTTTC.

This clonotype has a count of ten or more. The chain carries TRBV5-1 and TRBJ1-1, with 9 bases fitting TRBD1. Germline V gene lookup returns CDR1 SGHRS and CDR2 YFSETQ. The V segment lost 3 bases and the J segment 7 bases; nucleotides outside the gene matches: 13. This CDR3 spans 16 amino acids. CDR3 in amino acids: CASSSSDRGSFREAFF. As DNA, the CDR3 is TGCGCCAGCAGCTCGTCAGACAGGGGGTCCTTTCGTGAAGCTTTCTTT.

This clonotype was seen many times. The CDR3 nucleotides read TGTGCCAGCAGCCTCCCCCCGGGGGATTGGGAGACCCAGTACTTC. Protein: CASSLPPGDWETQYF. The chain couples TRBV5-6 to TRBJ2-5; D possibly corresponds to TRBD2 (6 bases). Trimming removed 4 bases at V and 5 bases at J, with 18 bases between. Germline CDR1 is SGHDT and CDR2 is YYEEEE. This CDR3 spans 15 amino acids.

The CDR3 reads CAISEKEAGRRGDYYEQYF. In DNA form, the CDR3 reads TGTGCCATCAGTGAGAAGGAAGCGGGAAGACGGGGGGACTACTACGAGCAGTACTTC. V usage is TRBV10-3 and J usage is TRBJ2-7; 7 bases are shared with TRBD2. CDR1 ENHRY and CDR2 SYGVKD come from the germline V gene. With V trimmed by 2 bases and J by 3 bases, 19 bases remained unmatched. This CDR3 has 19 residues.

The sample holds many counts of this clonotype. The J gene is TRBJ2-4, the V gene TRBV28, with TRBD2 matching 7 bases. J lost 6 bases, V lost 7 bases, and 9 bases had no gene match. The CDR3 consists of 14 residues. The germline gives CDR1 MDHEN, CDR2 SYDVKM. The CDR3 is CASIGRPGGNIQYF. The CDR3 DNA follows: TGTGCCAGCATCGGGAGGCCTGGGGGAAACATTCAGTACTTC.

This clonotype showed up just a few times. The rearrangement uses TRBV25-1 and TRBJ1-2; D remains unclear. V dropped 5 bases and J dropped 1 base, with 8 bases sitting between them. The CDR3 contains 13 residues. Germline V lookup: CDR1 MGHDK, CDR2 SYGVNS. Here the CDR3 reads CASSSLNNYGYTF. The CDR3 DNA reads TGTGCCAGCAGTTCTCTTAATAACTATGGCTACACCTTC.

This clonotype was recorded at least ten times. The V gene is TRBV2, the J gene TRBJ2-7; perhaps D is TRBD1 or TRBD2 (6 bases each). Trimming left V 7 bases short and J 0 bases short, with 13 bases between. The CDR3 length is 14 residues. Germline-derived CDR1 and CDR2 are SNHLY and FYNNEI. CDR3 protein: CASTQWGASYEQYF. CDR3 DNA: TGTGCCAGCACCCAGTGGGGGGCCTCCTACGAGCAGTACTTC.

As DNA, the CDR3 is TGTGCCAGCTCACCAGGGGCCCCAACGAACACCGGGGAGCTGTTTTTT. Translation: CASSPGAPTNTGELFF. The rearrangement joins TRBV18 to TRBJ2-2, with a tentative D call TRBD1 (5 bases). CDR1 is KGHSH, CDR2 LQKENI, per germline. The CDR3 is 16 residues long. V was shortened by 2 bases and J by 0 bases, with 10 bases between the two germline ends. Filled out from reference TRBV18 and TRBJ2-2, the complete variable domain reads NAGVMQNPRHLVRRRGQEARLRCSPMKGHSHVYWYRQLPEEGLKFMVYLQKENIIDESGMPKERFSAEFPKEGPSILRIQQVVRGDSAAYFCASSPGAPTNTGELFFGEGSRLTVL.

To note about this clonotype: A single base separates this from a much larger clone, so it may be a read error. The V call is TRBV11-2, the J call TRBJ2-5; 9 bases line up with TRBD1. This CDR3 contains 15 residues. Germline CDR1 is SGHAT and CDR2 is FQNNGV. Germline trimming cut 5 bases from V and 5 bases from J; bases unmatched to any gene: 9. CDR3 protein: CASSQGQGSWETQYF. The DNA of the CDR3 is TGTGCCAGCAGCCAAGGACAGGGGTCGTGGGAGACCCAGTACTTC.

This sequence joins TRBV6-4 and TRBJ2-2; no clear D. This CDR3 is built from 18 residues. Germline CDR1 is MRHNA and CDR2 is SNTAGT. V lost 3 bases to trimming and J lost 0 bases, with 17 bases between them. CDR3 sequence (DNA): TGTGCCAGCAGTGATAGTTATTTGCCCTACGCGAACACCGGGGAGCTGTTTTTT. This encodes CASSDSYLPYANTGELFF.

This clonotype was picked up many times. This chain uses TRBV28 with TRBJ1-6; D perhaps matches TRBD1 (6 bases). The CDR3 has 15 residues. Trimming cost V 1 base and J 14 bases, with 18 bases left between them. Germline-derived CDR1 and CDR2 are MDHEN and SYDVKM. The CDR3 DNA is TGTGCCAGCAGTTTATCGCTACTCAGGGGAAGGGCCCTCCACTTT. It specifies CASSLSLLRGRALHF.

About this clonotype itself: Possible read error: a much larger clone is one base away. The chain recombines TRBV6-1 with TRBJ1-6; 7 bases align to TRBD1. Germline V gives CDR1 MNHNS, CDR2 SASEGT. This CDR3 is 15 amino acids long. Trimming took 3 bases from V and 5 from J; bases not matched to a gene: 4. DNA for the CDR3: TGTGCCAGCAGTGAGCCGGGACAGAATAATTCACCCCTCCACTTT. Protein sequence: CASSEPGQNNSPLHF.

The chain has TRBV4-1 and TRBJ2-2; no clear D gene. Germline CDR1 MGHRA, CDR2 YSYEKL. This CDR3 contains 15 residues. V shed 1 base and J shed 3 bases, with 9 bases lying between them. The CDR3 loop is CASSQGAADTGELFF. The DNA for the CDR3 is TGCGCCAGCAGCCAAGGGGCAGCTGACACCGGGGAGCTGTTTTTT.

The chain couples TRBV20-1 to TRBJ2-4, with D maybe TRBD2 (5 bases). CDR1 and CDR2 (germline): DFQATT, SNEGSKA (reference sequence). V shed 6 bases and J shed 8 bases, with 14 bases lying between them. This CDR3 is built from 12 residues. The CDR3 reads CSARALDYIQYF. CDR3 bases: TGCAGTGCGAGGGCCTTAGACTACATTCAGTACTTC.

The chain has TRBV12-5 and TRBJ1-1, with D tentatively TRBD1 (5 bases). Germline CDR1 reads LGHNT; CDR2 reads FRNRAP. There are 19 residues in the CDR3. V was shortened by 3 bases and J by 3 bases, with 26 bases between the two germline ends. The CDR3 bases are TGTGCTAGTGGTTTTGGAGGGGTCATTGGAGGTGTGAAGGACACTGAAGCTTTCTTT. This gives the protein CASGFGGVIGGVKDTEAFF.